Listed here are 3 T cell receptor beta chains from one sample, sequenced in a study of shared clonotypes between healthy human individuals. The repertoire was sequenced with immunoSEQ multiplex PCR; TCRdb's copy has only in-frame clones and lacks some. The data show roughly 2,300,000 clones, approximately 90% seen once. Sequences were obtained from naive CD4+ T cells from PBMCs. The subset is: CD45RA+ positively selected. The receptors shown here come from a man younger than 35 in good health. Some clones in this sample may be carry-over from other donors' samples.

The genes are TRBV13 and TRBJ2-7; perhaps TRBD2 as D (6 bases). CDR1 is PRHDT and CDR2 is FYEKMQ in the germline V gene (reference sequence). V was cut by 5 bases and J by 3 bases, with 8 bases left in between. The CDR3 is 12 amino acids. The DNA for the CDR3 is TGTGCCAGCAGCCGGGGACTCTACGAGCAGTACTTC. It specifies CASSRGLYEQYF.

This clone was seen a single time. V and J are TRBV5-1 and TRBJ2-1, with 9 positions matching TRBD1. Germline assignment: CDR1 SGHRS and CDR2 YFSETQ. V dropped 4 bases and J dropped 5; count of bases not matched to a gene: 13. The CDR3 extends over 17 amino acids. CDR3 loop: CASSRRTGTGMDNEQFF. The CDR3 coding sequence is TGCGCCAGCAGCAGACGGACCGGGACAGGGATGGACAATGAGCAGTTCTTC.

The chain employs TRBV11-3 and TRBJ2-5; D gene unclear. The CDR3 consists of 15 residues. V was pared by 2 bases and J by 3 bases, with 13 bases between. Germline loops: CDR1 SGHNT, CDR2 YENEEA. DNA of the CDR3: TGTGCCAGCAGCTTACCTTGGGTCTTGAAAGAGACCCAGTACTTC. Protein sequence: CASSLPWVLKETQYF.